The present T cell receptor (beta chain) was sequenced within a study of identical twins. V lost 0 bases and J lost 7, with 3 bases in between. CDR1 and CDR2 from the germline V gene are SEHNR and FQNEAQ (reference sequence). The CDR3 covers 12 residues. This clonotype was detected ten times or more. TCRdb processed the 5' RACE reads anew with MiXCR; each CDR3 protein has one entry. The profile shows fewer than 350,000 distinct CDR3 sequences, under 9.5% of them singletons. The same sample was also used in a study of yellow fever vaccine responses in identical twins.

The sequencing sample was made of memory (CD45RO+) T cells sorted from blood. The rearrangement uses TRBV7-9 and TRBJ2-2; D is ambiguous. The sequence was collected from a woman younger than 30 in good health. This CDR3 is CASSLAVGELFF. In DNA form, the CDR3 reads TGTGCCAGCAGCTTAGCGGTCGGGGAGCTGTTTTTT.